Listed below are T cell receptor beta chains from one sample, sequenced in a study of blood T cell repertoires in COVID-19. Produced via immunoSEQ multiplex PCR; TCRdb's table is partial and in-frame only. Of hundreds of thousands of clones listed, about 85% are singletons. The sample was PBMCs or T cells enriched from blood (not recorded which). These receptors were taken from a woman under 40 with acute COVID-19. Both conserved end residues are part of each CDR3. Each record gives: clone size, CDR3 length, D gene, V gene, J gene, CDR3 DNA, CDR3 protein. A D gene is named only where the DNA matches it firmly. Not all rows give a size; the values are once, few, many and, for expanded clones, a class.

-	16	-	TRBV21-1	TRBJ2-1	TGTGCCAGCAGCCACCCACTCCTAGCGGAAAACAATGAGCAGTTCTTC	CASSHPLLAENNEQFF
once	19	TRBD2	TRBV4-2	TRBJ2-1	TGTGCCAGCAGCCAAGGACCCCGACTAGCGCGAAGCTCCTACAATGAGCAGTTCTTC	CASSQGPRLARSSYNEQFF
-	20	-	TRBV6-2/TRBV6-3	TRBJ1-5	TGTGCCAGCAGTTACTCAACAAACCGCGGGACGGATTATAGCAATCAGCCCCAGCATTTT	CASSYSTNRGTDYSNQPQHF
-	15	-	TRBV9	TRBJ2-2	TGTGCCAGCAGCGTAGTGGCGGGGAGCACCGGGGAGCTGTTTTTT	CASSVVAGSTGELFF
once	15	TRBD2	TRBV14	TRBJ2-7	TGTGCCAGCAGCCAACAGGGACTAGTCAGCCACGAGCAGTACTTC	CASSQQGLVSHEQYF
-	15	-	TRBV2	TRBJ1-4	TGTGCCGGCAGATTGCGGACAGCTAGTAATGAAAAACTGTTTTTT	CAGRLRTASNEKLFF
-	14	TRBD1	TRBV6-5	TRBJ1-1	TGTGCCAGCACCCTACCGGGACAGGAAGTGCAAGCTTTCTTT	CASTLPGQEVQAFF
-	15	TRBD1	TRBV28	TRBJ1-1	TGTGCCAGCAGGGCTGGAGACAGGGTCCCTTTTGAAGCTTTCTTT	CASRAGDRVPFEAFF
-	14	TRBD1	TRBV6-6	TRBJ2-7	TGTGCCAGCAGAACAGGGGGGATCGCCTACGAGCAGTACTTC	CASRTGGIAYEQYF
-	15	TRBD2	TRBV10-2	TRBJ2-3	TGCGCCAGCAGGTTTAGCGGGGGAGGGACAGATACGCAGTATTTT	CASRFSGGGTDTQYF
-	12	-	TRBV24-1	TRBJ2-7	TGTGCCACCAGTGATACTCAAGACGAGCAGTACTTC	CATSDTQDEQYF
-	12	-	TRBV19	TRBJ2-3	TGTGCCAGCCAGGACTACACAGATACGCAGTATTTT	CASQDYTDTQYF
-	15	-	TRBV5-4	TRBJ1-1	TGTGCCAGCAGCTCGGATCCCACCAGGTTAACTGAAGCTTTCTTT	CASSSDPTRLTEAFF
-	14	-	TRBV7-8	TRBJ1-1	TGTGCCAGCAGCCCCCTAGAAGTTGACGCTGAAGCTTTCTTT	CASSPLEVDAEAFF
-	18	TRBD2	TRBV9	TRBJ2-3	TGTGCCAGCAGCCTCTGGACTAGCGGTGACACTAGCACAGATACGCAGTATTTT	CASSLWTSGDTSTDTQYF
-	15	-	TRBV30	TRBJ2-1	TGTGCCTGGAGTGTCGGAGCGCTTTCCTACAATGAGCAGTTCTTC	CAWSVGALSYNEQFF
-	12	TRBD2	TRBV10-3	TRBJ2-1	TGTGCCATCAGGTCTAGCGGGAGGGAGCAGTTCTTC	CAIRSSGREQFF
-	19	-	TRBV19	TRBJ2-7	TGTGCCAGTACCTGCCGGTTGGTTTATACCCAACCTGGTGTATACGAGCAGTACTTC	CASTCRLVYTQPGVYEQYF
-	13	-	TRBV28	TRBJ1-2	TGTGCCAGCAGTTTCTCAGGGAAGGGTGGCTACACCTTC	CASSFSGKGGYTF
-	13	-	TRBV2	TRBJ2-5	TGTGCCAGCAGTGTAGGTGACAGGGAGACCCAGTACTTC	CASSVGDRETQYF
-	13	-	TRBV28	TRBJ2-1	TGTGCCAGCAGTTCCCGTATCTACAATGAGCAGTTCTTC	CASSSRIYNEQFF
-	15	-	TRBV27	TRBJ2-1	TGTGCCAGCAGTTTATCCACAGGAGGGGGGGTTGAGCAGTTCTTC	CASSLSTGGGVEQFF
-	14	TRBD1	TRBV5-4	TRBJ1-2	TGTGCCAGCAGAGTCACCGGGACAGGGAAAGGCTACACCTTC	CASRVTGTGKGYTF
few	13	TRBD2	TRBV11-3	TRBJ2-5	TGTGCCAGCGCGGGAGGCCCGCAAGAGACCCAGTACTTC	CASAGGPQETQYF
-	14	TRBD1	TRBV7-9	TRBJ1-3	TGTGCCAGCAGCAGGACAGGGAGTGGAAACACCATATATTTT	CASSRTGSGNTIYF
-	15	TRBD2	TRBV27	TRBJ2-7	TGTGCCAGCAGACGACTAGCGGGAGTCTCCTACGAGCAGTACTTC	CASRRLAGVSYEQYF
-	15	TRBD2	TRBV6-1	TRBJ2-5	TGTGCCAGCAGTGATTCTAGCGGGACACAAGAGACCCAGTACTTC	CASSDSSGTQETQYF
-	17	-	TRBV5-1	TRBJ1-6	TGCGCCAGCAGCTTGGCTGGGGGGGGCGCGAATAATTCACCCCTCCACTTT	CASSLAGGGANNSPLHF
few	17	-	TRBV6-4	TRBJ2-3	TGTGCCAGCAGTGACGCCCAGACTAGTGGCGGCACAGATACGCAGTATTTT	CASSDAQTSGGTDTQYF
few	18	TRBD2	TRBV15	TRBJ2-2	TGTGCCACCAGCAGTGGATATAGCGGGAGTGGTGACACCGGGGAGCTGTTTTTT	CATSSGYSGSGDTGELFF
-	16	TRBD1	TRBV9	TRBJ2-2	TGTGCCAGCAGCTTAGGGACAGGGTTGAACACCGGGGAGCTGTTTTTT	CASSLGTGLNTGELFF
-	11	-	TRBV6-1	TRBJ2-1	TGTGCCAGCGCGACAGTCAATGAGCAGTTCTTC	CASATVNEQFF
-	17	-	TRBV2	TRBJ1-3	TGTGCCAGCAGTGAAGCGCTTTCCAGGGCCGGGGGAAACACCATATATTTT	CASSEALSRAGGNTIYF
-	15	TRBD1	TRBV5-1	TRBJ2-3	TGCGCCAGCAGGGCTACTGGGACAGGGGCCGATACGCAGTATTTT	CASRATGTGADTQYF
-	14	TRBD1	TRBV2	TRBJ1-2	TGTGCCAGCAGTAAGGACAGGACTAACTATGGCTACACCTTC	CASSKDRTNYGYTF
-	15	TRBD1	TRBV5-1	TRBJ1-1	TGCGCCAGCAGCTTGGAAGGCAGGGGGCAAAGTGAAGCTTTCTTT	CASSLEGRGQSEAFF
-	14	-	TRBV6-5	TRBJ2-7	TGTGCCAGCAGCCCGACGGGGGTTCCCTACGAGCAGTACTTC	CASSPTGVPYEQYF
-	16	TRBD2	TRBV28	TRBJ2-7	TGTGCCAGCAGTTTCCCGAGCGGGAGGCGCTCCTACGAGCAGTACTTC	CASSFPSGRRSYEQYF
-	14	-	TRBV6-5	TRBJ2-1	TGTGCCAGCACACAGGGTGCCCACTACAATGAGCAGTTCTTC	CASTQGAHYNEQFF
-	14	-	TRBV13	TRBJ2-6	TGTGCCAGTGGGGGCCGGTCTGGGGCCAACGTCCTGACTTTC	CASGGRSGANVLTF
-	13	TRBD1	TRBV5-1	TRBJ2-1	TGCGCCAGCAGCCGGGGACAGAACAATGAGCAGTTCTTC	CASSRGQNNEQFF
-	16	-	TRBV7-2	TRBJ2-3	TGTGCCAGCAGCCCGCCGGGTAGCGGAGACTTCGATACGCAGTATTTT	CASSPPGSGDFDTQYF
-	16	TRBD2	TRBV27	TRBJ2-1	TGTGCCAGCAGTCCGTCTAGCGGCAGCTCCTACAATGAGCAGTTCTTC	CASSPSSGSSYNEQFF
-	14	TRBD2	TRBV10-3	TRBJ2-1	TGTGCCATTAGATCTAGCGGATCCTACAATGAGCAGTTCTTC	CAIRSSGSYNEQFF
-	14	TRBD2	TRBV18	TRBJ2-5	TGTGCCAGCTCACCACTAGCGGGAGTAGAGACCCAGTACTTC	CASSPLAGVETQYF
-	14	TRBD1	TRBV28	TRBJ2-7	TGTGCCAGCAGATCAGGGGGTGTGACCTACGAGCAGTACTTC	CASRSGGVTYEQYF
-	16	-	TRBV5-8	TRBJ2-3	TGTGCCAGCAGCCCGAGCCGCGGGGGCAGGACAGATACGCAGTATTTT	CASSPSRGGRTDTQYF
-	14	TRBD1	TRBV27	TRBJ2-7	TGTGCCAGCAGCTTAGGGGACAGCCTCTACGAGCAGTACTTC	CASSLGDSLYEQYF
-	19	TRBD2	TRBV18	TRBJ2-1	TGTGCCAGCTCCCGCTCGCCCGCGGCTAGCGGGAGGGTGTACAATGAGCAGTTCTTC	CASSRSPAASGRVYNEQFF
-	15	TRBD1	TRBV6-7	TRBJ1-1	TGTGCCAGCAGTTACTCGAGGACAGGGTCCACTGAAGCTTTCTTT	CASSYSRTGSTEAFF
-	15	-	TRBV3-1/TRBV3-2	TRBJ1-6	TGTGCCAGCAGCCCAGGGACATCAGATAATTCACCCCTCCACTTT	CASSPGTSDNSPLHF
once	12	TRBD1	TRBV29-1	TRBJ2-7	TGCAGCGTCCAAGGACAGGGGTACGAGCAGTACTTC	CSVQGQGYEQYF
-	14	TRBD2	TRBV29-1	TRBJ2-3	TGCAGCGCCCAGGGACTAGCGTTGGCAGATACGCAGTATTTT	CSAQGLALADTQYF
-	14	-	TRBV3-1/TRBV3-2	TRBJ2-7	TGTGCCAGCAGCCAAGACCCGGGATCCTACGAGCAGTACTTC	CASSQDPGSYEQYF
-	12	TRBD1	TRBV6-6	TRBJ2-7	TGTGCCAGCAGTTTGGGTCTGACAGGGGTTTACTTC	CASSLGLTGVYF
once	13	-	TRBV30	TRBJ1-4	TGTGCCTGGGAGGGGCAGGACACTGAAAAACTGTTTTTT	CAWEGQDTEKLFF
-	13	TRBD1	TRBV12-3/TRBV12-4	TRBJ1-2	TGTGCCAGCAGTGGACAGGGGGCGCGAGGCTACACCTTC	CASSGQGARGYTF
-	14	TRBD2	TRBV9	TRBJ2-1	TGTGCCAGCAGCCCTGTAGCGGGGAACAATGAGCAGTTCTTC	CASSPVAGNNEQFF
-	11	-	TRBV2	TRBJ1-1	TGTGCCAGCAAGGGGAACGCTGAAGCTTTCTTT	CASKGNAEAFF
-	15	-	TRBV29-1	TRBJ2-1	TGCAGCGTTCGGGGTCGGGAGAGGTCCTACAATGAGCAGTTCTTC	CSVRGRERSYNEQFF